This is a list of T cell receptor beta chains from one sample in a study of shared clonotypes between healthy human individuals. The repertoire was sequenced with immunoSEQ multiplex PCR; TCRdb's copy has only in-frame clones and lacks some. Among millions of clones listed, more than 85% were seen once. Sequenced input: naive CD4+ T cells from PBMCs. The receptors were gathered from a man between 18 and 35 years old in good health. Some clones in this sample may be carry-over from other donors' samples. Each CDR3 is given with its conserved first and last residue. A D gene is named only where the DNA matches it firmly. Not all rows give a size; the values are once, few, many and, for expanded clones, a class.

d_call clone_size j_call v_call cdr3_nt cdr3_aa
TRBD2 - TRBJ2-3 TRBV5-1 TGCGCCAGCAGCTTCCCTCAGCCACGACTAGCGGGAGAATTTGGCACAGATACGCAGTATTTT CASSFPQPRLAGEFGTDTQYF
TRBD2 - TRBJ2-1 TRBV30 TGTGCCTGGAGCCTAGCGGGGTACCAGCAGTTCTTC CAWSLAGYQQFF
- few TRBJ1-1 TRBV5-1 TGCGCCAGCAGCAGGTCAGCCTCTATGAACACTGAAGCTTTCTTT CASSRSASMNTEAFF
TRBD2 once TRBJ2-1 TRBV18 TGTGCCAGCTCACCTCTCGGGAGGCGTGGGGGCAATGAGCAGTTCTTC CASSPLGRRGGNEQFF
- - TRBJ2-6 TRBV6-5 TGTGCCAGCAGTCCCCGATCTGGGGCCAACGTCCTGACTTTC CASSPRSGANVLTF
- - TRBJ2-5 TRBV19 TGTGCCAGTAGTAGCGGGGAGACCCAGTACTTC CASSSGETQYF
- - TRBJ2-3 TRBV7-3 TGTGCCAGCAGCTTAACGGGAGGCGCAGATACGCAGTATTTT CASSLTGGADTQYF
TRBD2 - TRBJ2-7 TRBV27 TGTGCCAGCAAGGGTGCTAGCGGGAGCCCAAAGTCCTACGAGCAGTACTTC CASKGASGSPKSYEQYF
- - TRBJ1-1 TRBV9 TGTGCCAGCAGCGCCAACAGGGCGAACACTGAAGCTTTCTTT CASSANRANTEAFF
TRBD1 - TRBJ1-4 TRBV28 TGTGCCAGCCGTTCGACCGGGACAGGTCATGAAAAACTGTTTTTT CASRSTGTGHEKLFF
- - TRBJ2-4 TRBV28 TGTGCCACCTTGTCGAGAGGCGGTAAGAACATTCAGTACTTC CATLSRGGKNIQYF
- - TRBJ2-1 TRBV30 TGTGCCTGGAAGGATGAGCAGTTCTTC CAWKDEQFF
- - TRBJ2-2 TRBV11-3 TGTGCCAGCAGCTTAGGTTCAGGGGGAGGCGGGGAGCTGTTTTTT CASSLGSGGGGELFF
TRBD1 - TRBJ1-4 TRBV11-2 TGTGCCAGCAGCGGGAGAGCCGGGACAGAGGATGAAAAACTGTTTTTT CASSGRAGTEDEKLFF
- - TRBJ1-3 TRBV19 TGTGCCAGTACCGGACCCCTACCCTCTGGAAACACCATATATTTT CASTGPLPSGNTIYF
- - TRBJ2-5 TRBV11-2 TGTGCCAGCAGCTTGAGAGAGACCCAGTACTTC CASSLRETQYF
TRBD1 once TRBJ2-6 TRBV12-5 TGTGCTAGTGGTTCCGACAGGGGGCGTGTGACGGCTTTGGCCAACGTCCTGACTTTC CASGSDRGRVTALANVLTF
- - TRBJ1-2 TRBV6-5 TGTGCCAGCACCGACTGGGGGCGGATGGGAGGCTACACCTTC CASTDWGRMGGYTF
- - TRBJ2-7 TRBV11-2 TGTGCCAGCAGCTTAGATGGGCAGGGCTACGAGCAGTACTTC CASSLDGQGYEQYF
TRBD2 - TRBJ2-7 TRBV7-9 TGTGCCAGCAGCTTATGGCAGACTAGCGGGCTACCCTACGAGCAGTACTTC CASSLWQTSGLPYEQYF
TRBD2 once TRBJ2-1 TRBV11-2 TGTGCCAGCAGCTTAGCGGGACTAGTGACCTACAATGAGCAGTTCTTC CASSLAGLVTYNEQFF
- - TRBJ2-7 TRBV6-1 TGTGCCAGCAGCGGCCCCTCCTACGAGCAGTACTTC CASSGPSYEQYF
- - TRBJ1-1 TRBV30 TGTGCCTGGAGTGTAGCCAGTCTGAACACTGAAGCTTTCTTT CAWSVASLNTEAFF
- - TRBJ2-1 TRBV7-9 TGTGCCAGCAGCCGCCGACTTACCGACAATGAGCAGTTCTTC CASSRRLTDNEQFF
- - TRBJ2-5 TRBV7-6 TGTGCCAGCAGCACCTTGACAGCCCAAGAGACCCAGTACTTC CASSTLTAQETQYF
TRBD1 - TRBJ2-5 TRBV28 TGTGCCAGCGGCCGGGACAGGGGGCGGGTGGAGACCCAGTACTTC CASGRDRGRVETQYF
TRBD2 once TRBJ2-3 TRBV20-1 TGCAGTGCTAGAGACCGGGAGGTACAGAATTTT CSARDREVQNF
- - TRBJ2-5 TRBV15 TGTGCCACCAGCGGCAGAGAGACCCAGTACTTC CATSGRETQYF
- - TRBJ1-5 TRBV18 TGTGCCAGCTCTCTAAACGGGGCCAGCAATCAGCCCCAGCATTTT CASSLNGASNQPQHF
TRBD1 once TRBJ2-4 TRBV28 TGTGCCAGCAGTCCCGGGACAGTGACAACAAAAAACATTCAGTACTTC CASSPGTVTTKNIQYF
- - TRBJ1-5 TRBV4-2 TGTGCCAGCAGCCTTACACGGGTGGGCAATCAGCCCCAGCATTTT CASSLTRVGNQPQHF
- - TRBJ2-6 TRBV10-3 TGTGCCATCAGTGAAGACAGGTCAGGGGCCAACGTCCTGACTTTC CAISEDRSGANVLTF
- - TRBJ1-2 TRBV5-1 TGCGCCAGCAGCTTGGGACCCGACAGAGACTATGGCTACACCTTC CASSLGPDRDYGYTF
- once TRBJ1-1 TRBV6-7 TGTGCCAGCAGAATCCTGGGATCTGAAGCTTTCTTT CASRILGSEAFF
TRBD2 - TRBJ2-3 TRBV5-1 TGCGCCAGCAGCTTGGGGGTAGCGGGAGGTGTAACGGATACGCAGTATTTT CASSLGVAGGVTDTQYF
TRBD1 - TRBJ1-2 TRBV6-5 TGTGCCAGCAGTTACTACCGGGACAGCGGCTATGGCTACACCTTC CASSYYRDSGYGYTF
- - TRBJ1-2 TRBV28 TGTGCCAGCAGTGGGAGGGATGGCTACACCTTC CASSGRDGYTF
- - TRBJ2-7 TRBV5-1 TGCGCCAGCAGCTTGGTCAGCGATTACGAGCAGTACTTC CASSLVSDYEQYF
- - TRBJ2-5 TRBV7-8 TGTGCCAGCAGCTTAGGGCCAGCGCAAGAGACCCAGTACTTC CASSLGPAQETQYF
- - TRBJ2-3 TRBV7-8 TGTGCCAGCAGCCCAACCCGGGGCTACACAGATACGCAGTATTTT CASSPTRGYTDTQYF
- - TRBJ1-1 TRBV5-1 TGCGCCAGCGGGCCCGGGAAACAGCCACTTGAAGCTTTCTTT CASGPGKQPLEAFF
- - TRBJ1-1 TRBV4-1 TGCGCCAGCAGCCAAGATGAGGGGAACCCATTCGCTGAAGCTTTCTTT CASSQDEGNPFAEAFF
TRBD1 once TRBJ2-5 TRBV30 TGTGCCTGGAAAAGGGGGCACCAAGAGACCCAGTACTTC CAWKRGHQETQYF
TRBD2 - TRBJ2-1 TRBV6-1 TGTGCCGGGGGGACTAGCGGGTTAGGGTATGAGCAGTTCTTC CAGGTSGLGYEQFF
TRBD1 - TRBJ2-7 TRBV4-3 TGCGCCAGCAGCCAACGGGACAGGGGTGGCGAGCAGTACTTC CASSQRDRGGEQYF
- - TRBJ1-1 TRBV11-2 TGTGCCAGCAGCTCACTACAGACGAACACTGAAGCTTTCTTT CASSSLQTNTEAFF
- - TRBJ2-7 TRBV27 TGTGCCAGCAGTTTACGAAGGGTCTACGAGCAGTACTTC CASSLRRVYEQYF
- - TRBJ2-7 TRBV29-1 TGCAGCGTTGAATTGGGGTGGTCTCGGTCCTACGAGCAGTACTTC CSVELGWSRSYEQYF
TRBD2 - TRBJ2-7 TRBV5-1 TGCGCCAGCAGCTGGGGACTAGCGGACCCCTACGAGCAGTACTTC CASSWGLADPYEQYF
TRBD2 - TRBJ2-3 TRBV5-1 TGCGCCAGCAGCTCAAGCGGGATGTCGGATACGCAGTATTTT CASSSSGMSDTQYF
- - TRBJ2-1 TRBV5-4 TGTGCCAGCAGCCCCTCCTTGAATGAGCAGTTCTTC CASSPSLNEQFF
- - TRBJ2-6 TRBV14 TGTGCCAGCAGCCAGGATTCGGCGAGCGCTGGGGCCAACGTCCTGACTTTC CASSQDSASAGANVLTF
- - TRBJ2-5 TRBV5-1 TGCGCCAGCAGCCCCAACATGGAGACCCAGTACTTC CASSPNMETQYF
- - TRBJ2-1 TRBV28 TGTGCCAGCAGTTTAGACGGGTACTACAATGAGCAGTTCTTC CASSLDGYYNEQFF
- once TRBJ1-2 TRBV7-9 TGTGCCAGCAGCTTAGGAGGGGAACGGGGCCTTGCTAACTATGGCTACACCTTC CASSLGGERGLANYGYTF
- - TRBJ2-1 TRBV10-3 TGTGCCATCAACAGACAGGAGAGCTCCTACAATGAGCAGTTCTTC CAINRQESSYNEQFF
- once TRBJ2-2 TRBV11-2 TGTGCCAGCAGCTTAGTCCCCCGAGGACGGAACACCGGGGAGCTGTTTTTT CASSLVPRGRNTGELFF
- - TRBJ1-2 TRBV4-1 TGCGCCAGCAGCCAAGATCTAACGGGAAGGGGCTACACCTTC CASSQDLTGRGYTF
TRBD2 once TRBJ2-1 TRBV5-1 TGCGCCAGCAGCTACATGCTAGCGGGAGCCCACAATGAGCAGTTCTTC CASSYMLAGAHNEQFF
- - TRBJ1-5 TRBV6-1 TGTGCCAGCAGTAAAAGAGATCAGCCCCAGCATTTT CASSKRDQPQHF